This T cell receptor (beta chain) was sequenced during a study of CD8+ T cells in alopecia areata. In germline, CDR1 is MNHEY, CDR2 SMNVEV (reference sequence). The CDR3 is 13 residues long. Trimming shortened V by 5 bases and J by 6 bases, and 11 bases separated the two germline ends. Reverse transcription of extracted RNA yielded cDNA, which provided the sequencing template. Data came from immunoSEQ multiplex PCR; TCRdb stores just in-frame clones and leaves some out. Of roughly 200,000 clones detected, roughly 56% appear once; the ten largest clones hold around 5%. Study observations and caveats: Clonality in lesional scalp, especially alopecia totalis/universalis, exceeded that of normal scalp. Scalp sequencing also captures normal skin's resident alphabeta T cells. Mice gave a clearer picture of TCR sharing than patients did, possibly for HLA-related reasons.

The researchers isolated CD4+ and CD8+ T cells from PBMCs by sorting. Notes on this clone: The antigen is unknown.

This rearrangement joins TRBV27 to TRBJ1-5; D not certain. This sequence was found in a human donor in good health. Sequencing used CD8+ T cells sorted from blood. The CDR3 loop reads CASSGWTGQPQHF. Written as DNA, the CDR3 is TGTGCCAGCAGTGGTTGGACCGGTCAGCCCCAGCATTTT.